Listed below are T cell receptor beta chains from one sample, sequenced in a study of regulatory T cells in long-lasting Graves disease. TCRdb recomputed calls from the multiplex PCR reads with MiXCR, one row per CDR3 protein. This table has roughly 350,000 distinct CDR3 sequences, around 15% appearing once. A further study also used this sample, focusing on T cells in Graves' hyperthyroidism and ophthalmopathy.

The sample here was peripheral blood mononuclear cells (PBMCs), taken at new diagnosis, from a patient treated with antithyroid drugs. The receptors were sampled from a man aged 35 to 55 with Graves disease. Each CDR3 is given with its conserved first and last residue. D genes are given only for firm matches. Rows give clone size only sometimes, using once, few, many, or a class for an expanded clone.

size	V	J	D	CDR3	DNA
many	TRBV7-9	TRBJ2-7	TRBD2	CASSLASGAYEQYF	TGTGCCAGCAGCTTGGCTAGCGGGGCTTACGAGCAGTACTTC
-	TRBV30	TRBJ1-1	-	CAWSVHQGITEAFF	TGTGCCTGGAGTGTACACCAGGGGATCACTGAAGCTTTCTTT
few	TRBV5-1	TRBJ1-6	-	CASSLSRSNSPLHF	TGCGCCAGCAGCTTGTCACGGAGCAATTCACCCCTCCACTTT
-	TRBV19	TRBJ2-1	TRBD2	CATALAGGYNEQFF	TGTGCCACCGCACTAGCGGGGGGTTACAATGAGCAGTTCTTC
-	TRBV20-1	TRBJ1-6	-	CSAGITVFGDNSPLHF	TGCAGTGCTGGAATAACAGTATTTGGCGATAATTCACCCCTCCACTTT
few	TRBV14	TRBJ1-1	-	CASSQDLYNTEAFF	TGTGCCAGCAGCCAAGATCTATATAACACTGAAGCTTTCTTT
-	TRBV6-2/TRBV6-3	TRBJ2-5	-	CASSLRDEQETQYF	TGTGCCAGCAGTCTCCGGGACGAACAAGAGACCCAGTACTTC
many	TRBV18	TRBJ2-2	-	CASSPLSGPNTGELFF	TGTGCCAGCTCGCCGCTTTCTGGACCGAACACCGGGGAGCTGTTTTTT
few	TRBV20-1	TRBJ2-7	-	CSASARNSYEQYF	TGCAGTGCTAGCGCCAGGAACTCCTACGAGCAGTACTTC
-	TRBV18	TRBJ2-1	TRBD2	CASSRPAAGGHNEQFF	TGTGCCAGCTCACGACCTGCAGCGGGAGGACACAATGAGCAGTTCTTC
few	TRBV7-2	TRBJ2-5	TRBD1	CASSFGQGEGGRQETQYF	TGTGCCAGCAGCTTCGGACAGGGGGAGGGTGGTCGACAAGAGACCCAGTACTTC
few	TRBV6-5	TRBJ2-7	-	CASSYDGATYEQYF	TGTGCCAGCAGTTACGATGGGGCGACCTACGAGCAGTACTTC